The sequence of this TCR beta chain was determined in a study of blood T cell repertoires in COVID-19 (TCRdb year 2020). A note on the overall study: Samples covering the acute and convalescent phases of COVID-19 were provided by collaborators in the United States, Italy and Spain. HLA class I and class II types, where available, came from metadata supplied by the sample provider rather than from assay-based typing. Nearly every sample came with metadata listing a de-identified subject ID, COVID-19 status, age in years and sex. Samples were obtained from the ongoing ImmuneRACE study (first 160 participants) and from about 1,300 subjects provided by 6 global collaborators. The material from the prospective study consisted of cDNA or gDNA derived from T cells, B-cell-depleted T cells, or PBMCs. The repertoires were released in a freely available public database intended as a resource for research on the immune response to SARS-CoV-2. The dataset comprised deeply sampled blood TCRbeta repertoires from subjects exposed to, actively infected with, or recovered from COVID-19.

The paper's findings and limits, for the study overall: Clinical and demographic metadata were provided uncurated, with the amount varying by source and participant.

Concerning this clone itself: Its antigen is still unknown. No base quality information exists; no much larger clone differs at one position.

Measured from the cysteine to the phenylalanine, the CDR3 is 14 residues long. The DNA shown is the 42-base CDR3, in frame from base 1. As encoded in the germline V gene, CDR1 is SNHLY while CDR2 is FYNNEI. Trimming takes 5 bases off V and 3 bases off J; junction bases not matched to a gene: 6. Whole blood was collected in K2EDTA tubes by collaborating institutions according to the institutions' own protocols. Collaborator samples were shipped for TCRbeta analysis as frozen whole blood, isolated PBMCs, or DNA extracted from either sample type. TCRbeta CDR3 regions were amplified from genomic DNA using the immunoSEQ Assay, a bias-controlled multiplex PCR. The study's processing was this. Nucleated cell counts per sample were estimated from amplification of reference gene primers within the assay. To quantify the absolute abundance of each unique TCRbeta CDR3 rearrangement, sequence reads were collapsed and filtered. For each sample, productive Simpson clonality was calculated by taking the square root of Simpson's diversity index across productive rearrangements. TCRdb re-hosts the immuneACCESS table, in-frame sequences only. Its copies lack some clones; in the studies checked, an unresolved V gene accounts for under half of them, and the cause for the rest is not known. V and J calls and clone size are as listed in that table; D and trimming were resolved from the DNA. This sample is represented by 100,000 to 120,000 clones; 60% to 80% of them were singletons. 16% of the sample lies in the top ten.

The specimen was peripheral blood. The chain links TRBV2 with TRBJ2-7; the central 8 bases match TRBD1. This sequence was found in a woman aged 80 or over with active or convalescent COVID-19. The CDR3 amino acid sequence is: CASSPQGASYEQYF. In nucleotide form, the sequence is TGTGCCAGCAGTCCTCAGGGGGCGAGCTACGAGCAGTACTTC.